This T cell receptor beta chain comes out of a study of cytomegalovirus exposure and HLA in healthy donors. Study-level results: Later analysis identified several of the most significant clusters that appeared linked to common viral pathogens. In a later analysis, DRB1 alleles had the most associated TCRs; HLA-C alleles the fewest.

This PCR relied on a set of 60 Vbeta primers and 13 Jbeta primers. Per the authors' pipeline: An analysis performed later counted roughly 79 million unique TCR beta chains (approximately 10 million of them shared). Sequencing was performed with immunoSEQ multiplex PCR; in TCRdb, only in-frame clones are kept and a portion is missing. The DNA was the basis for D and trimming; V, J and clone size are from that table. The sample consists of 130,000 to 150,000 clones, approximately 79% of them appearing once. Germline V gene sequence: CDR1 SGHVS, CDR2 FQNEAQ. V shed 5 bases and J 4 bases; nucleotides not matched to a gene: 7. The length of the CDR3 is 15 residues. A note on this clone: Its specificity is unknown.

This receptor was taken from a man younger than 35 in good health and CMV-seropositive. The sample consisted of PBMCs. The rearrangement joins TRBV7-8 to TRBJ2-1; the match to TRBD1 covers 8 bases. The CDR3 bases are TGTGCCAGCAGCCTGCGTGGACAGGGTTACAATGAGCAGTTCTTC. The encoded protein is CASSLRGQGYNEQFF. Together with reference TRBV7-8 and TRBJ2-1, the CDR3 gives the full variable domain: GAGVSQSPRYKVAKRGQDVALRCDPISGHVSLFWYQQALGQGPEFLTYFQNEAQLDKSGLPSDRFFAERPEGSVSTLKIQRTQQEDSAVYLCASSLRGQGYNEQFFGPGTRLTVL.